This T cell receptor beta chain was identified in a study of blood T cell repertoires in COVID-19. Study as a whole: Whether acute or convalescent, the COVID-19 samples came from the United States, Italy and Spain. PBMCs, B-cell-depleted T cells, or T cells were the source of the cDNA or gDNA that made up the material.

The CDR3 sequence is 14 residues long. The germline V gene has CDR1 SQVTM and CDR2 ANQGSEA. With V trimmed by 6 bases and J by 7 bases, 12 bases remained unmatched. Clones were read by immunoSEQ multiplex PCR, and TCRdb kept only the in-frame ones, dropping some. The sample has more than 250,000 clones; 88% are singletons. The cohort comprised adults aged about 18 to 100 years residing in 20 to 30 US areas. Participants reported their clinical history, and cohort assignment relied on those reports. This receptor was obtained from a woman between 40 and 55 years old with acute COVID-19. The J gene is TRBJ2-1, the V gene TRBV29-1; 7 bases are a match to TRBD1. Sequenced sample: PBMCs or T cells enriched from blood (not recorded which). The CDR3 coding sequence is TGCAGCGTATCCTCCCGACAGGGTTTGAATGAGCAGTTCTTC. Residues: CSVSSRQGLNEQFF.